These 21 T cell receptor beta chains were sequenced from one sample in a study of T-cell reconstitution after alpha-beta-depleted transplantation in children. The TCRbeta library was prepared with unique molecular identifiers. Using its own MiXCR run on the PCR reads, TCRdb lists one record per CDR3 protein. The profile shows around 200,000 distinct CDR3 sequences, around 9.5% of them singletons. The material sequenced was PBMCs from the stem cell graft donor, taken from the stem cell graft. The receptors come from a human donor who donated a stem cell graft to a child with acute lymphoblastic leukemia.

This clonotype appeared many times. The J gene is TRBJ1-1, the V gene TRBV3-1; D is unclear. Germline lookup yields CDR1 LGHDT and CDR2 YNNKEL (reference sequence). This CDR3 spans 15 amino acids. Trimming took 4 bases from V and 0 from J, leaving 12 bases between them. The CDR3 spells CASSPVQNLNTEAFF. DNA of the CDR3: TGTGCCAGCAGCCCCGTCCAAAATTTGAACACTGAAGCTTTCTTT.

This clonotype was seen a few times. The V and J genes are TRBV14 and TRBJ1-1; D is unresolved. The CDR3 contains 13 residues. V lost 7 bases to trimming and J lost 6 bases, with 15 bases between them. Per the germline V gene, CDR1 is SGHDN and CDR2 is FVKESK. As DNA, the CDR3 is TGTGCCAGCACCCCGTTTCGACGCTCTGAAGCTTTCTTT. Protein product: CASTPFRRSEAFF. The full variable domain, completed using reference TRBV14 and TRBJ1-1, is EAGVTQFPSHSVIEKGQTVTLRCDPISGHDNLYWYRRVMGKEIKFLLHFVKESKQDESGMPNNRFLAERTGGTYSTLKVQPAELEDSGVYFCASTPFRRSEAFFGQGTRLTVV.

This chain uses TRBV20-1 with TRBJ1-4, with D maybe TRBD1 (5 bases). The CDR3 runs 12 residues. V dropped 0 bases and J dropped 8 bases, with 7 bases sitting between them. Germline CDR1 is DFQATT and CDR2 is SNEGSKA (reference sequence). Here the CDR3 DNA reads TGCAGTGCTAGAGACGGGACGGAAAAACTGTTTTTT. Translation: CSARDGTEKLFF.

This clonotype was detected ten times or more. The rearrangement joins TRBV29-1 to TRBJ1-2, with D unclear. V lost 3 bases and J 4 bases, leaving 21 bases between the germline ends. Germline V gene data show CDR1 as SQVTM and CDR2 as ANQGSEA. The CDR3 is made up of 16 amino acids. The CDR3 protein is CSVDSPSQVGSYGYTF. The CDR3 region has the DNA TGCAGCGTTGACTCGCCTTCCCAGGTTGGGTCCTATGGCTACACCTTC.

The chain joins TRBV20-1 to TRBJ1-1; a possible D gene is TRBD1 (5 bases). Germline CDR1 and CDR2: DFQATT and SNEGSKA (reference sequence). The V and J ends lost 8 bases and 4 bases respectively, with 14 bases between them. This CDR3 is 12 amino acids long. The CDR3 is CSPRRGGTEAFF. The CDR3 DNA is TGCAGTCCCCGACGGGGGGGCACTGAAGCTTTCTTT.

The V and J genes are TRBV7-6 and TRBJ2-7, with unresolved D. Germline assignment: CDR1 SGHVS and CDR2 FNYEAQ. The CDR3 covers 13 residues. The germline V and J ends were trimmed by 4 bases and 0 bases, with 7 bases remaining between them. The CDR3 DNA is TGTGCCAGCAGCTCCGTGGGCTCCTACGAGCAGTACTTC. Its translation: CASSSVGSYEQYF.

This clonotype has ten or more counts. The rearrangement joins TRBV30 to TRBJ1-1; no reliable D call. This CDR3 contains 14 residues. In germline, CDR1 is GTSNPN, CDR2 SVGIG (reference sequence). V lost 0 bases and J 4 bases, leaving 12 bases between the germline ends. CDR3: CAWSVSRRGTEAFF. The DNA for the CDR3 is TGTGCCTGGAGTGTAAGCCGGAGAGGCACTGAAGCTTTCTTT.

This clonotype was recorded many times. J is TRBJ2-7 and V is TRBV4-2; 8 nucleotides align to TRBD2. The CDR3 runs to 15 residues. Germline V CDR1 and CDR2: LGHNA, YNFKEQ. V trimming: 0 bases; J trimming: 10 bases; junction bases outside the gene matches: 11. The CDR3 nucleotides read TGTGCCAGCAGCCAAGAGGGGACTAGTTCCGTTCAACAGTACTTC. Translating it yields CASSQEGTSSVQQYF.

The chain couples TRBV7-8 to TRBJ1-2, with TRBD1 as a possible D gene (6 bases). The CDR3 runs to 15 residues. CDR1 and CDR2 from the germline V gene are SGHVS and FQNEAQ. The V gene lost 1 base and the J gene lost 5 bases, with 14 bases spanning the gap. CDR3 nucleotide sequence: TGTGCCAGCAGCTTAGGTGGGACAAGTCAATATGGCTACACCTTC. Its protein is CASSLGGTSQYGYTF.

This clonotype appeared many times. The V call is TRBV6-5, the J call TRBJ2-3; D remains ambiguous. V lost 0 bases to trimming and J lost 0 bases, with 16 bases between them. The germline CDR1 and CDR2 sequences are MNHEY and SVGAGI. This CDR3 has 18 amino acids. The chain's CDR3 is CASSYSRTDVSSTDTQYF. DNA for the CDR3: TGTGCCAGCAGTTACTCACGTACGGACGTGAGTAGCACAGATACGCAGTATTTT.

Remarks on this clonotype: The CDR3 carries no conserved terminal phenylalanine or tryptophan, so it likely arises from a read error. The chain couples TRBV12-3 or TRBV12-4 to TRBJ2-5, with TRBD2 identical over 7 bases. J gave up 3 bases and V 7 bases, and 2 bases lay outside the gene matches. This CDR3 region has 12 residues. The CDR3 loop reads CASIGTKETQYY. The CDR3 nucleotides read TGTGCCAGCATCGGGACTAAAGAGACCCAGTACTAC.

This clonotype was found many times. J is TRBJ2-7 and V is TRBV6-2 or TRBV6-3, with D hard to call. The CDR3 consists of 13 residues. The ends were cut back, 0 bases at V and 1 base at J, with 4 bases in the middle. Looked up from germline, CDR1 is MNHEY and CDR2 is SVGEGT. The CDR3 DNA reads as TGTGCCAGCAGTTACTCAAGGTCCTACGAGCAGTACTTC. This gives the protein CASSYSRSYEQYF.

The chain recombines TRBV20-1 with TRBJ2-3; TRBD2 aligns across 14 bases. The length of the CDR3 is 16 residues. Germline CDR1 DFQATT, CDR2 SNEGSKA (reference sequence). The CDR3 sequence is CCAKDGLAGGWDTQYF. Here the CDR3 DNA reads TGCTGCGCTAAAGACGGACTAGCGGGGGGTTGGGATACGCAGTATTTT.

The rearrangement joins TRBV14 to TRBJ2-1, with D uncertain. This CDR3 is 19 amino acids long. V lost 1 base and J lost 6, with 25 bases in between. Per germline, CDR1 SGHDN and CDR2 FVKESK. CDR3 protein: CASSQGPPKTVPWVNEQFF. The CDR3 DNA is TGTGCCAGCAGCCAAGGGCCCCCAAAGACGGTCCCCTGGGTCAATGAGCAGTTCTTC.

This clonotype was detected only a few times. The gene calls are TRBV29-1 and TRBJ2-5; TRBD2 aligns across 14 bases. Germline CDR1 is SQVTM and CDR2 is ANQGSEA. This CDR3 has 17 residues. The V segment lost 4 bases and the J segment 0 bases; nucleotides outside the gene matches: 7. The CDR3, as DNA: TGCAGCGTTGCCCGACTAGCGGGGGGGATGTACCAAGAGACCCAGTACTTC. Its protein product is CSVARLAGGMYQETQYF.

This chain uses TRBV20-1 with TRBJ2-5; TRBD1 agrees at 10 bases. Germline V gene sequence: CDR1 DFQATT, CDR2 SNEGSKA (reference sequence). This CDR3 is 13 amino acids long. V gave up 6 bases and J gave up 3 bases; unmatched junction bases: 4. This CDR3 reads CSADGTGEETQYF. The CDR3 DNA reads TGCAGTGCGGACGGGACAGGGGAAGAGACCCAGTACTTC.

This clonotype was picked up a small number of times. CDR3 sequence reads: CASSLVSLRSQRKYGYTF. For the CDR3, the DNA is TGTGCCAGCAGCTTAGTTAGTTTACGATCACAGCGAAAATATGGCTACACCTTC. The chain combines TRBV11-2 with TRBJ1-2; D is unresolved. Germline V gives CDR1 SGHAT, CDR2 FQNNGV. With 1 base removed from V and 5 bases from J, the gap between germline ends came to 23 bases. This CDR3 spans 18 amino acids.

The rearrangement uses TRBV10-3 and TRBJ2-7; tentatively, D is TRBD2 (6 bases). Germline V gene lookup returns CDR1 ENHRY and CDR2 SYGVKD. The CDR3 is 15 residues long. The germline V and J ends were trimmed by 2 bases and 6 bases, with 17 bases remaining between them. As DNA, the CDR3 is TGTGCCATCAGTGAGACAGCGGGCGTATACGGCGAGCAGTACTTC. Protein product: CAISETAGVYGEQYF.

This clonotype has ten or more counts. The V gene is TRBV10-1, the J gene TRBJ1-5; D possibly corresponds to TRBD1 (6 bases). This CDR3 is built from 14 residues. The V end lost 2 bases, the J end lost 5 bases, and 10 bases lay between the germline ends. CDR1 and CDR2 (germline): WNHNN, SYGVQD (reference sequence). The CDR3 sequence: CASSEGTGYQPQHF. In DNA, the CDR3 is TGCGCCAGCAGTGAGGGAACAGGGTATCAGCCCCAGCATTTT.

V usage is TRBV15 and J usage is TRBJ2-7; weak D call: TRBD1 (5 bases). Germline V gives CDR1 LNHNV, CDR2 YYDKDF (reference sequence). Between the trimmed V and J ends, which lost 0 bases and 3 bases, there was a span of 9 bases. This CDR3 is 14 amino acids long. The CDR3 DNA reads TGTGCCACCAGCAGAGAGGGGCAGGGCTACGAGCAGTACTTC. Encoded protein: CATSREGQGYEQYF.

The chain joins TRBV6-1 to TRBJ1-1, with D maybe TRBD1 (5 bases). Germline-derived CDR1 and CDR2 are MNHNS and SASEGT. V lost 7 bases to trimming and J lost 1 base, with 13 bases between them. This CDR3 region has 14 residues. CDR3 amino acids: CASMDGGGNTEAFF. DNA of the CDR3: TGTGCCAGCATGGATGGGGGTGGGAACACTGAAGCTTTCTTT.